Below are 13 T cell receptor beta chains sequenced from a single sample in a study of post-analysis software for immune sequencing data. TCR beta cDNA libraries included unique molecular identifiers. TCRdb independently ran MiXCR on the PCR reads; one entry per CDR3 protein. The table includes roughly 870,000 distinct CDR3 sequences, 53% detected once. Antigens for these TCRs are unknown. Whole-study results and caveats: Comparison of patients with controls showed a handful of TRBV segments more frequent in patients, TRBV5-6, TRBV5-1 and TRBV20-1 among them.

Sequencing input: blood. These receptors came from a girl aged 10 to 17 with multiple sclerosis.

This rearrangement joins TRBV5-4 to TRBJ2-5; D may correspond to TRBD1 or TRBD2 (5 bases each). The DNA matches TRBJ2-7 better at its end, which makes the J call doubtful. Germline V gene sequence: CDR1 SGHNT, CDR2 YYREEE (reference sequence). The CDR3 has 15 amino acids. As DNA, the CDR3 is TGTGCCAGCAGCTTGTTCGGGACCGGGACCTACGAGCAGTACTTC. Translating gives CASSLFGTGTYEQYF.

CDR3: CASSAIENTGELFF. CDR3 in DNA: TGTGCCAGCAGTGCCATCGAGAACACCGGGGAGCTGTTTTTT. The chain has TRBV2 and TRBJ2-2; D uncertain. V gave up 4 bases and J gave up 1 base, with 7 bases separating them. In germline, CDR1 is SNHLY, CDR2 FYNNEI. This CDR3 has 14 residues.

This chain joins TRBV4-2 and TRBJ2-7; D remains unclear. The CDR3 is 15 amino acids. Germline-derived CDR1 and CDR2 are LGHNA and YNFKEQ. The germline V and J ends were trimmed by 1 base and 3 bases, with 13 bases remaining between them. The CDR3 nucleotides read TGTGCCAGCAGCCAAGGGTGGGATATAAACTACGAGCAGTACTTC. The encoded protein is CASSQGWDINYEQYF.

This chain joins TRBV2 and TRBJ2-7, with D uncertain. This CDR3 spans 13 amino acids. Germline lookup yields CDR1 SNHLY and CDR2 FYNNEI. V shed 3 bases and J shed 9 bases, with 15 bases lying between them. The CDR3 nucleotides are TGTGCCAGCAGTGATACTCCCAGGTTCCGGCAGTACTTC. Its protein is CASSDTPRFRQYF. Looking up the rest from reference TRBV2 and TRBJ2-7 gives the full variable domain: EPEVTQTPSHQVTQMGQEVILRCVPISNHLYFYWYRQILGQKVEFLVSFYNNEISEKSEIFDDQFSVERPDGSNFTLKIRSTKLEDSAMYFCASSDTPRFRQYFGPGTRLTVT.

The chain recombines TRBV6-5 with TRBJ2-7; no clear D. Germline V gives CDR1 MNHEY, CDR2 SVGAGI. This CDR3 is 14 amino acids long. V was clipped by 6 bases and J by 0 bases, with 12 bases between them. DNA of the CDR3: TGTGCCAGCAGGGCTCGGATTAGCTCCTACGAGCAGTACTTC. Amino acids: CASRARISSYEQYF.

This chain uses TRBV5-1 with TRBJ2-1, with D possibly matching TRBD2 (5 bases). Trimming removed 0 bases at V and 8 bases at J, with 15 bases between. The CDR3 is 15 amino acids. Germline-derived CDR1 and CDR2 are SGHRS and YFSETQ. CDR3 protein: CASSLGSVKMDEQFF. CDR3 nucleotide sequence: TGCGCCAGCAGCTTGGGTAGCGTAAAGATGGATGAGCAGTTCTTC.

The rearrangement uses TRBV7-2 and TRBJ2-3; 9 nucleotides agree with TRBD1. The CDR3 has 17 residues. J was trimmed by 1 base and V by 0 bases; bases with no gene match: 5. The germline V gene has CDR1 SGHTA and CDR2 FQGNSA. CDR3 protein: CASSLARRTGGTDTQYF. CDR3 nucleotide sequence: TGTGCCAGCAGCTTAGCCCGAAGGACAGGGGGCACAGATACGCAGTATTTT.

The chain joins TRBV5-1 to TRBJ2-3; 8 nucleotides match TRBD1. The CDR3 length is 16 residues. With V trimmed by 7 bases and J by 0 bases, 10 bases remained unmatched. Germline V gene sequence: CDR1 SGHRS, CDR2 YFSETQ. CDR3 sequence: CASGAQGADSTDTQYF. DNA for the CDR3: TGCGCCAGCGGCGCTCAGGGGGCAGACAGCACAGATACGCAGTATTTT.

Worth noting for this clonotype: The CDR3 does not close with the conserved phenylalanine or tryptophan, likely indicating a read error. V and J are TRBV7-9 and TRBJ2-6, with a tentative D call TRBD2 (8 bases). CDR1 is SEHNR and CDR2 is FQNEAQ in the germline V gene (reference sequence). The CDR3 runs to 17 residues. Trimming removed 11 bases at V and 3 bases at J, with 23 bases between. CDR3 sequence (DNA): TGTGCCGGTATCCCCCGGGAGGGGGCTTTTGGGGCCAACGTCCTGACTTTA. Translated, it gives CAGIPREGAFGANVLTL.

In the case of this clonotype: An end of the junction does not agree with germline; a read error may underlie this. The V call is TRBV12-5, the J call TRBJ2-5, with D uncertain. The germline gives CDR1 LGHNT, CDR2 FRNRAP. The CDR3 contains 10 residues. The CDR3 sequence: CASAEESQYF. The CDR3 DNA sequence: TGTGCTAGTGCCGAGGAGAGCCAGTACTTC.

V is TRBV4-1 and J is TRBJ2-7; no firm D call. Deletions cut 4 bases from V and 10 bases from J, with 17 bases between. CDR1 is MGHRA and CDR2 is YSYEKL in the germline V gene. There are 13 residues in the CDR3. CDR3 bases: TGCGCCAGCAGCCCCCCCGGGTGGGGTATTCAGTACTTC. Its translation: CASSPPGWGIQYF.

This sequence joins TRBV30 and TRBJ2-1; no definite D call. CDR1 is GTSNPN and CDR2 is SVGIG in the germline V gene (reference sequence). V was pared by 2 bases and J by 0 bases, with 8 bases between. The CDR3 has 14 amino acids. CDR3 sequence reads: CAWSTVNSYNEQFF. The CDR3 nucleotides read TGTGCCTGGAGTACTGTAAACTCCTACAATGAGCAGTTCTTC.

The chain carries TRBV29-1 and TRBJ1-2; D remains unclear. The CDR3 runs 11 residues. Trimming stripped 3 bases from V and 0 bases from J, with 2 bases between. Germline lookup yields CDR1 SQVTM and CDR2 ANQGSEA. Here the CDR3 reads CSVEANYGYTF. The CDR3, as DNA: TGCAGCGTTGAGGCTAACTATGGCTACACCTTC.